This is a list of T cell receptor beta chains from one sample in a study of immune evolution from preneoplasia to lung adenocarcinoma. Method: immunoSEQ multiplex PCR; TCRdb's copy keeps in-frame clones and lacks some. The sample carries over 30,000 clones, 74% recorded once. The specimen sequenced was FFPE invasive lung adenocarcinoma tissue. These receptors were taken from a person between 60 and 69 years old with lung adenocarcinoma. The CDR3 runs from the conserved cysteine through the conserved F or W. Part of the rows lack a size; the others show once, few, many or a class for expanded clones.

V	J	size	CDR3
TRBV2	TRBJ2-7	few	CASSRDSYEQYF
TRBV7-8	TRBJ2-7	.	CASSLDGFSYEQYF
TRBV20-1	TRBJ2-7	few	CSARKFEQYF
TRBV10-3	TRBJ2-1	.	CATVGEGYTEQFF
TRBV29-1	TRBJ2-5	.	CSVVLWAGVQETQYF
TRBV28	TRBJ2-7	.	CASSSSGRGVYEQYF
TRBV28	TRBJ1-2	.	CASSFSGHPNGYTF
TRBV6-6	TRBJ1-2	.	CASSPGVGGYTF
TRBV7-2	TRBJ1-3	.	CASSFGPLSSGNTIYF
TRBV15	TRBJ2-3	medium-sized	CATSASAGGSGTDTQYF
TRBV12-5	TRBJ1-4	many	CASGLSENEKLFF
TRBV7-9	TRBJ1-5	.	CASSRTGYYNQPQHF
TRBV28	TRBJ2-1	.	CASSSGDSYNEQFF
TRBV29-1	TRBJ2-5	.	CSGVAGGPETQYF
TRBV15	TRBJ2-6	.	CATSRDQGSGANVLTF
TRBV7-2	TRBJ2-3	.	CASSSRLGTQYF
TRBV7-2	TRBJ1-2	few	CASSLDLTGANRYTF
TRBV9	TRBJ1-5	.	CASSGPGSVDQPQHF
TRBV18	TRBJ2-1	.	CASSPGTGGGNEQFF
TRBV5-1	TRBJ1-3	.	CASSPQQSSGNTIYF
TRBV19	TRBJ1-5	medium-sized	CASSMGQAWEPQHF
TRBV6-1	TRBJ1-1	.	CASTLDRGRLTEAFF
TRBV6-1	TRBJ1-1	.	CASEGGDQGNTEAFF
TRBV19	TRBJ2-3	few	CASSTGLAGTDTQYF
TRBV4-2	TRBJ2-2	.	CASSQENTGELFF
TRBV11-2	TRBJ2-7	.	CASSLRLAGSYEQYF